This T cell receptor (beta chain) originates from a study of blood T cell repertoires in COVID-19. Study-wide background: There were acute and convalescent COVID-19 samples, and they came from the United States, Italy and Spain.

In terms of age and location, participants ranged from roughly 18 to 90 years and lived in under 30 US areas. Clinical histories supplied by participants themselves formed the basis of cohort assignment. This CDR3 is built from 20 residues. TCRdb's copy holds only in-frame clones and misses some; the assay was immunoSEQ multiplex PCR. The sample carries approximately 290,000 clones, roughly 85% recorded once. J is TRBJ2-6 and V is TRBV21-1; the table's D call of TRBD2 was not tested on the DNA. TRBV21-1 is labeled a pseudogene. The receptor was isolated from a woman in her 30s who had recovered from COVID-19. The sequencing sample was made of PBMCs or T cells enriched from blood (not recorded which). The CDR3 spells CASSDYGDRGRGSGANVLTF. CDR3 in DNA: TGTGCCAGCAGCGACTACGGAGATCGGGGAAGAGGGTCTGGGGCCAACGTCCTGACTTTC.